Listed here are 32 T cell receptor beta chains from one sample, sequenced in a study of T-cell memory formation after mild COVID-19. TCRdb fed the 5' RACE reads into MiXCR, producing one record per CDR3 protein. Counted here are hundreds of thousands of distinct CDR3 sequences, around 27% occurring once; the ten biggest clones make up roughly 13%. The sequencing sample was made of PBMCs or a T cell subset sorted from them (not recorded which). The origin of the receptors is an adult woman who had mild COVID-19 (a few samples of this study predate the infection). Cell type and time point are not known.

This clonotype was found a few times. The chain joins TRBV6-5 to TRBJ1-1; D remains ambiguous. This CDR3 has 15 residues. CDR1 is MNHEY, CDR2 SVGAGI, per germline. Trimming removed 4 bases at V and 1 base at J, with 13 bases between. The CDR3 is CASSSHPTGNTEAFF. DNA for the CDR3: TGTGCCAGCAGTTCGCACCCGACTGGGAACACTGAAGCTTTCTTT.

This clonotype was seen only once. The chain is built from TRBV2 and TRBJ1-4, with a possible D match to TRBD1 (5 bases). The length of the CDR3 is 13 residues. Between the trimmed V and J ends, which lost 8 bases and 5 bases, there was a span of 12 bases. Germline V lookup: CDR1 SNHLY, CDR2 FYNNEI. In DNA form, the CDR3 reads TGTGCCAGCGGGAGGGGAACAAATGAAAAACTGTTTTTT. Translating gives CASGRGTNEKLFF.

The chain employs TRBV5-1 and TRBJ1-1; D gene uncertain. Deletions cut 4 bases from V and 0 bases from J, with 10 bases between. The CDR3 totals 14 residues. Germline V gene data show CDR1 as SGHRS and CDR2 as YFSETQ. CDR3 coding DNA: TGCGCCAGCAGCGAAGGAGGAATGAACACTGAAGCTTTCTTT. Translating gives CASSEGGMNTEAFF.

This rearrangement joins TRBV5-8 to TRBJ1-1, with 8 positions matching TRBD1. The CDR3 is 14 residues long. From germline, CDR1 is SGHTS and CDR2 YDEGEE. The V and J ends lost 5 bases and 1 base, in that order; junction bases with no gene match: 4. CDR3 region: CASSSTGANTEAFF. CDR3 nucleotide sequence: TGTGCCAGCAGTTCGACAGGGGCGAACACTGAAGCTTTCTTT.

This clonotype was detected only a few times. CDR3 bases: TGTGCCAGCAGCTTGGATACCTTATTGGGGGAGCAGTTCTTC. The encoded protein is CASSLDTLLGEQFF. This rearrangement joins TRBV7-8 to TRBJ2-1; D uncertain. Trimming cost V 3 bases and J 10 bases, with 16 bases left between them. Germline lookup yields CDR1 SGHVS and CDR2 FQNEAQ. The CDR3 loop spans 14 amino acids.

CDR3 sequence (DNA): TGTGCCAGCAGTTACTCGTTCCAGGAATCCGGGGAGCTGTTTTTT. Residues: CASSYSFQESGELFF. The V gene is TRBV6-5, the J gene TRBJ2-2; D gene ambiguous. The CDR3 spans 15 residues. Germline V gene sequence: CDR1 MNHEY, CDR2 SVGAGI. V was clipped by 0 bases and J by 6 bases, with 11 bases between them.

This clonotype appeared a few times. The V gene is TRBV6-5, the J gene TRBJ1-1, with D possibly TRBD1 on 5 matching bases. In germline, CDR1 is MNHEY, CDR2 SVGAGI. The CDR3 covers 16 residues. Trimming took 0 bases from V and 1 from J, leaving 12 bases between them. CDR3 DNA sequence: TGTGCCAGCAGTTACTCGTTCGGGCAGGGGAACACTGAAGCTTTCTTT. As protein: CASSYSFGQGNTEAFF.

This clonotype turned up a few times. The chain links TRBV7-2 to TRBJ2-7; no firm D call. Germline V gives CDR1 SGHTA, CDR2 FQGNSA. The CDR3 extends over 13 amino acids. With 6 bases removed from V and 1 base from J, the gap between germline ends came to 10 bases. DNA of the CDR3: TGTGCCAGCAGTACCACAGTTTCCTACGAGCAGTACTTC. This encodes CASSTTVSYEQYF.

This chain joins TRBV29-1 and TRBJ2-5; D gene unclear. This CDR3 has 13 amino acids. Germline V gene lookup returns CDR1 SQVTM and CDR2 ANQGSEA. V was clipped by 4 bases and J by 5 bases, with 14 bases between them. CDR3 coding DNA: TGCAGCGTTGGTTTCCGCAGAAGGGAGACCCAGTACTTC. Translation: CSVGFRRRETQYF.

The J gene is TRBJ2-1, the V gene TRBV5-4, with 9 bases identical to TRBD2. Germline V gives CDR1 SGHNT, CDR2 YYREEE (reference sequence). The CDR3 is 15 amino acids. J was trimmed by 8 bases and V by 2 bases; bases with no gene match: 8. This CDR3 is CASSFKGLATDEQFF. Written as DNA, the CDR3 is TGTGCCAGCAGCTTCAAGGGACTAGCTACGGATGAGCAGTTCTTC.

This sequence joins TRBV2 and TRBJ2-7; 8 bases fit TRBD1. Germline V gene data show CDR1 as SNHLY and CDR2 as FYNNEI. V shed 3 bases, J shed 2 bases, and the junction held 6 bases outside the gene matches. This CDR3 region has 15 residues. The CDR3 loop reads CASSEDWTGTYEQYF. The DNA for the CDR3 is TGTGCCAGCAGTGAGGACTGGACAGGGACCTACGAGCAGTACTTC.

This clonotype appeared a few times. The chain couples TRBV2 to TRBJ2-1, with TRBD1 matching over 8 bases. The length of the CDR3 is 13 residues. J lost 5 bases, V lost 10 bases, and 7 bases had no gene match. Germline V gene sequence: CDR1 SNHLY, CDR2 FYNNEI. For the CDR3, the DNA is TGTGCCAAACCGGGACAGGCTAACAATGAGCAGTTCTTC. The encoded protein is CAKPGQANNEQFF.

V gene TRBV4-3 combines with J gene TRBJ2-7; 8 nucleotides agree with TRBD1. Germline V gene sequence: CDR1 LGHNA, CDR2 YSLEER. With 3 bases clipped from V and 2 bases from J, the junction kept 6 bases outside the gene matches. This CDR3 is 15 amino acids long. This CDR3 reads CASSHQQGGPYEQYF. In nucleotides, the CDR3 is TGCGCCAGCAGCCATCAACAGGGGGGTCCCTACGAGCAGTACTTC.

V usage is TRBV7-2 and J usage is TRBJ1-2, with 7 bases matching TRBD1. The V and J ends lost 7 bases and 1 base, in that order; junction bases with no gene match: 15. Germline values: CDR1 SGHTA, CDR2 FQGNSA. CDR3 length: 17 amino acids. The chain's CDR3 is CASTSSGPDRLNYGYTF. The DNA of the CDR3 is TGTGCCAGCACCTCTTCAGGTCCGGACAGGCTTAACTATGGCTACACCTTC.

This clonotype was seen more than once but under ten times. The V call is TRBV4-3, the J call TRBJ2-7; TRBD1 is a possible D gene (5 bases). Germline values: CDR1 LGHNA, CDR2 YSLEER. Trimming took off 1 base at V and 3 bases at J, with 13 bases between the two ends. The CDR3 has 15 residues. This CDR3 reads CASSQGGAASYEQYF. The CDR3, as DNA: TGCGCCAGCAGCCAAGGTGGGGCGGCTAGCTACGAGCAGTACTTC.

The rearrangement uses TRBV5-1 and TRBJ2-2, with TRBD1 as a possible D gene (5 bases). Trimming removed 0 bases from V and 6 bases from J, with 18 bases in between. Germline CDR1 and CDR2: SGHRS and YFSETQ. The CDR3 is made up of 17 amino acids. The CDR3 spells CASSLASLGQAPGELFF. In DNA form, the CDR3 reads TGCGCCAGCAGCTTGGCTTCCCTAGGACAAGCCCCCGGGGAGCTGTTTTTT.

This sequence joins TRBV18 and TRBJ1-1; D gene uncertain. The CDR3 has 15 residues. V lost 3 bases to trimming and J lost 1 base, with 12 bases between them. Germline-derived CDR1 and CDR2 are KGHSH and LQKENI. The CDR3 DNA is TGTGCCAGCTCACCGCCGGGGATATCGAACACTGAAGCTTTCTTT. Residues: CASSPPGISNTEAFF.

V and J are TRBV20-1 and TRBJ2-7; 10 bases are shared with TRBD2. CDR1 is DFQATT and CDR2 is SNEGSKA in the germline V gene (reference sequence). The CDR3 is made up of 13 amino acids. J lost 6 bases, V lost 5 bases, and 7 bases had no gene match. CDR3 loop: CSAQHTSGVEQYF. As DNA, the CDR3 is TGCAGTGCTCAGCACACTAGCGGGGTCGAGCAGTACTTC.

The chain recombines TRBV7-3 with TRBJ2-2; D might be TRBD1 (6 bases). Trimming took off 5 bases at V and 7 bases at J, with 11 bases between the two ends. The germline gives CDR1 SGHTA, CDR2 FQGTGA. The CDR3 consists of 13 residues. CDR3 in DNA: TGTGCCAGCAGCAACAGGGATAACGGGGAGCTGTTTTTT. Translating gives CASSNRDNGELFF.

This clonotype showed up just a few times. The chain combines TRBV5-1 with TRBJ1-2, with 7 bases matching TRBD1. Germline lookup yields CDR1 SGHRS and CDR2 YFSETQ. J gave up 6 bases and V 0 bases, and 5 bases lay outside the gene matches. There are 14 residues in the CDR3. The CDR3 sequence is CASSLGNRGDGYTF. The CDR3 nucleotides are TGCGCCAGCAGCTTGGGAAACAGGGGAGATGGCTACACCTTC. Variable domain in full (rest from reference TRBV5-1 and TRBJ1-2): KAGVTQTPRYLIKTRGQQVTLSCSPISGHRSVSWYQQTPGQGLQFLFEYFSETQRNKGNFPGRFSGRQFSNSRSEMNVSTLELGDSALYLCASSLGNRGDGYTFGSGTRLTVV.

This clonotype was recorded once. The V and J genes are TRBV28 and TRBJ2-3; 9 bases match TRBD2. Germline CDR1 is MDHEN and CDR2 is SYDVKM. V lost 11 bases, J lost 1 base, and 4 bases stayed unmatched. CDR3 length equals 13 residues. In DNA, the CDR3 is TGTGCCGTAGGCGGGGGGGGCACAGATACGCAGTATTTT. It is translated as CAVGGGGTDTQYF. The full variable domain, with the rest looked up from reference TRBV28 and TRBJ2-3, is DVKVTQSSRYLVKRTGEKVFLECVQDMDHENMFWYRQDPGLGLRLIYFSYDVKMKEKGDIPEGYSVSREKKERFSLILESASTNQTSMYLCAVGGGGTDTQYFGPGTRLTVL.

The chain carries TRBV29-1 and TRBJ2-1; possible D gene TRBD1, 6 bases. Per germline, CDR1 SQVTM and CDR2 ANQGSEA. There are 14 residues in the CDR3. Trimming took 6 bases from V and 5 from J, leaving 17 bases between them. The CDR3 coding sequence is TGCAGCGTCCGCCCCGGCAGGGGAAACAATGAGCAGTTCTTC. Translation: CSVRPGRGNNEQFF.

This clonotype has just a few counts. The chain combines TRBV3-1 with TRBJ1-5; no clear D gene. The CDR3 spans 15 residues. Germline lookup yields CDR1 LGHDT and CDR2 YNNKEL (reference sequence). Trimming left V 4 bases short and J 3 bases short, with 13 bases between. CDR3 protein: CASSPRGMNNQPQHF. The CDR3 DNA is TGTGCCAGCAGCCCCCGGGGAATGAACAATCAGCCCCAGCATTTT.

In its sample, this clonotype was seen a few times. The rearrangement links TRBV2 to TRBJ1-6; the D gene is possibly TRBD1 (5 bases). Germline V gene lookup returns CDR1 SNHLY and CDR2 FYNNEI. This CDR3 contains 13 residues. With 7 bases removed from V and 7 bases from J, the gap between germline ends came to 11 bases. The DNA of the CDR3 is TGTGCCAGCAACGGCAGGGTCAATTCACCCCTCCACTTT. Residues: CASNGRVNSPLHF.

The chain has TRBV9 and TRBJ2-3; 9 bases are a match to TRBD2. Germline-derived CDR1 and CDR2 are SGDLS and YYNGEE. This CDR3 contains 14 residues. The V gene end was trimmed by 3 bases and the J gene end by 4 bases; junction bases not matched to a gene: 3. CDR3 amino acids: CASSARTSADTQYF. The CDR3 DNA sequence: TGTGCCAGCAGCGCTCGGACTAGCGCAGATACGCAGTATTTT.

The chain carries TRBV7-6 and TRBJ2-2; D gene unclear. The germline V gene encodes CDR1 SGHVS and CDR2 FNYEAQ. This CDR3 spans 15 amino acids. V was shortened by 5 bases and J by 0 bases, with 10 bases between the two germline ends. In nucleotides, the CDR3 is TGTGCCAGCAGCCCTGAGGCGGCGAACACCGGGGAGCTGTTTTTT. Its translation is CASSPEAANTGELFF.

The rearrangement joins TRBV3-1 to TRBJ2-1, with 9 bases matching TRBD2. In germline, CDR1 is LGHDT, CDR2 YNNKEL (reference sequence). This CDR3 spans 15 amino acids. With V trimmed by 6 bases and J by 7 bases, 10 bases remained unmatched. This CDR3 reads CASSKTSGRSNEQFF. CDR3 bases: TGTGCCAGCAGTAAAACAAGCGGGAGGTCGAATGAGCAGTTCTTC.

The chain carries TRBV18 and TRBJ2-3, with a tentative D call TRBD1 (6 bases). In germline, CDR1 is KGHSH, CDR2 LQKENI. The CDR3 has 14 amino acids. Deletions cut 4 bases from V and 1 base from J, with 9 bases between. CDR3 residues: CASSHRDGTDTQYF. CDR3 coding DNA: TGTGCCAGCTCACACAGGGATGGCACAGATACGCAGTATTTT.

This clonotype occurred a few times. The rearrangement links TRBV25-1 to TRBJ2-7; perhaps TRBD1 as D (6 bases). V shed 0 bases and J shed 5 bases, with 14 bases lying between them. The CDR3 extends over 15 amino acids. Germline CDR1 and CDR2: MGHDK and SYGVNS. CDR3 residues: CASSEYGQIGNEQYF. The CDR3 DNA reads as TGTGCCAGCAGTGAATATGGACAGATTGGAAACGAGCAGTACTTC.

In its sample, this clonotype was seen a few times. The chain carries TRBV25-1 and TRBJ2-2; 8 bases are a match to TRBD1. This CDR3 comprises 20 residues. Germline V lookup: CDR1 MGHDK, CDR2 SYGVNS. V lost 1 base to trimming and J lost 1 base; unmatched junction nucleotides: 14. CDR3 in amino acids: CASSEFGTMNGQGNTGELFF. The CDR3 DNA follows: TGTGCCAGCAGTGAATTCGGAACGATGAACGGACAGGGGAACACCGGGGAGCTGTTTTTT.

The table lists this clonotype with a few counts. V and J are TRBV6-2 or TRBV6-3 and TRBJ1-1, with D possibly TRBD1 on 5 matching bases. The germline gives CDR1 MNHEY, CDR2 SVGEGT. The V and J ends lost 0 bases and 4 bases respectively, with 12 bases between them. The CDR3 is 15 amino acids. CDR3: CASSYSARVGTEAFF. The CDR3 coding sequence is TGTGCCAGCAGTTACTCCGCCAGGGTAGGCACTGAAGCTTTCTTT.

This clonotype was recorded at least ten times. V gene TRBV7-3 combines with J gene TRBJ2-3; 8 positions match TRBD1. Trimming removed 5 bases from V and 0 bases from J; junction bases left unmatched: 7. This CDR3 has 16 residues. The germline CDR1 and CDR2 sequences are SGHTA and FQGTGA. In DNA form, the CDR3 reads TGTGCCAGCAGCCCCGGACAGGGTCCTAGCACAGATACGCAGTATTTT. Translated, it gives CASSPGQGPSTDTQYF. The variable domain in full, completed from reference TRBV7-3 and TRBJ2-3, reads GAGVSQTPSNKVTEKGKYVELRCDPISGHTALYWYRQSLGQGPEFLIYFQGTGAADDSGLPNDRFFAVRPEGSVSTLKIQRTERGDSAVYLCASSPGQGPSTDTQYFGPGTRLTVL.